The 30 T cell receptor beta chains given below trace back to one sample, sequenced in a study of T cells after yellow fever vaccination. TCRdb ran MiXCR on the 5' RACE reads and lists one entry per CDR3 protein. This repertoire shows a few hundred thousand distinct CDR3 sequences, 15% to 20% found once; its top ten account for roughly an eighth. The sample was PBMCs, taken 15 days after the yellow fever booster vaccination. These receptors all stem from a man between 25 and 39 years old who received the YFV17D yellow fever vaccine.

J is TRBJ2-7 and V is TRBV11-2; D perhaps matches TRBD1 (5 bases). Germline V gene lookup returns CDR1 SGHAT and CDR2 FQNNGV. Trimming took 4 bases from V and 2 from J, leaving 24 bases between them. The CDR3 has 18 amino acids. The CDR3 DNA is TGTGCCAGCAGCTCGCGAGCTCCGGCACAGGTGGAAACCTACGAGCAGTACTTC. This encodes CASSSRAPAQVETYEQYF.

The chain joins TRBV9 to TRBJ2-7; 7 bases agree with TRBD2. Germline V CDR1 and CDR2: SGDLS, YYNGEE. The CDR3 length is 16 residues. J gave up 2 bases and V 3 bases, and 11 bases lay outside the gene matches. The DNA for the CDR3 is TGTGCCAGCAGCGCAACCCCGGGGGGTAGCGCCTACGAGCAGTACTTC. It encodes CASSATPGGSAYEQYF.

This chain joins TRBV18 and TRBJ2-4; TRBD2 might be the D (5 bases). The ends were cut back, 5 bases at V and 1 base at J, with 15 bases in the middle. Germline CDR1 reads KGHSH; CDR2 reads LQKENI. This CDR3 is built from 16 residues. The chain's CDR3 is CASSAERRVAKNIQYF. The CDR3, as DNA: TGTGCCAGCTCAGCTGAGAGGCGGGTGGCCAAAAACATTCAGTACTTC.

This clonotype was detected only a few times. This sequence joins TRBV20-1 and TRBJ2-2, with a possible D match to TRBD1 (6 bases). Germline CDR1 DFQATT, CDR2 SNEGSKA (reference sequence). The germline V and J ends were trimmed by 2 bases and 5 bases, with 18 bases remaining between them. This CDR3 spans 16 amino acids. CDR3 region: CSARNRDKSLTGELFF. CDR3 nucleotides: TGCAGTGCTAGAAACCGGGACAAATCGCTAACCGGGGAGCTGTTTTTT.

This clonotype came up a few times. The V gene is TRBV4-3, the J gene TRBJ2-1; D gene ambiguous. CDR1 is LGHNA and CDR2 is YSLEER in the germline V gene. Trimming removed 0 bases at V and 10 bases at J, with 10 bases between. The CDR3 runs to 13 residues. CDR3 region: CASSQDPALEQFF. The CDR3 DNA reads TGCGCCAGCAGCCAAGATCCCGCACTAGAGCAGTTCTTC.

The chain links TRBV6-1 to TRBJ2-3; the D is unclear. In germline, CDR1 is MNHNS, CDR2 SASEGT. This CDR3 comprises 15 residues. Trimming left V 4 bases short and J 0 bases short, with 11 bases between. The CDR3, as DNA: TGTGCCAGCAGTGTGGTGTCTCGAAGCACAGATACGCAGTATTTT. Translating it yields CASSVVSRSTDTQYF.

A few counts support this clonotype. The rearrangement joins TRBV6-5 to TRBJ2-4; D is perhaps TRBD1 (5 bases). From germline, CDR1 is MNHEY and CDR2 SVGAGI. V shed 2 bases and J shed 0 bases, with 14 bases lying between them. This CDR3 has 17 residues. The CDR3, as DNA: TGTGCCAGCAGTTACGGACATCCTCAACTAGCCAAAAACATTCAGTACTTC. The encoded protein is CASSYGHPQLAKNIQYF.

This clonotype was counted between two and nine times. J is TRBJ1-5 and V is TRBV12-3 or TRBV12-4, with D possibly being TRBD1 (5 bases). The CDR3 extends over 12 amino acids. Trimming removed 6 bases at V and 7 bases at J, with 10 bases between. Written as DNA, the CDR3 is TGTGCCAGCAGAGGGGTAGGGCAGCCCCAGCATTTT. This codes for CASRGVGQPQHF.

This rearrangement joins TRBV5-1 to TRBJ2-7; weak D call: TRBD1 (5 bases). Germline V gives CDR1 SGHRS, CDR2 YFSETQ. The CDR3 covers 14 residues. Trimming took off 1 base at V and 2 bases at J, with 10 bases between the two ends. CDR3: CASSLLQDPYEQYF. The CDR3 bases are TGCGCCAGCAGCTTGTTACAGGATCCCTACGAGCAGTACTTC.

The V gene is TRBV7-2, the J gene TRBJ2-7, with TRBD2 identical over 12 bases. Germline-derived CDR1 and CDR2 are SGHTA and FQGNSA. The length of the CDR3 is 16 residues. After removal of 1 base from V and 7 bases from J, the junction contained 8 bases not matched to a gene. The CDR3 DNA follows: TGTGCCAGCAGCTTAGGGCTAGCGGGAGGGAGGCGGGAGCAGTACTTC. Its translation is CASSLGLAGGRREQYF.

V usage is TRBV20-1 and J usage is TRBJ2-2; the D gene is possibly TRBD1 (6 bases). CDR3 size: 17 residues. Germline V gene data show CDR1 as DFQATT and CDR2 as SNEGSKA (reference sequence). The V gene lost 0 bases and the J gene lost 0 bases, with 14 bases spanning the gap. The CDR3 spells CSARDSRTAANTGELFF. In DNA, the CDR3 is TGCAGTGCTAGAGATTCAAGGACAGCCGCGAACACCGGGGAGCTGTTTTTT.

The chain combines TRBV20-1 with TRBJ1-1; the D gene is possibly TRBD1 (5 bases). Per the germline V gene, CDR1 is DFQATT and CDR2 is SNEGSKA (reference sequence). The V end was cut by 6 bases, the J end by 0 bases, with 14 bases between. The CDR3 sequence is 14 residues long. The CDR3 region is CSAPSGQLNTEAFF. The CDR3 DNA follows: TGCAGTGCCCCCTCGGGGCAGTTGAACACTGAAGCTTTCTTT.

This clonotype was detected a few times. V gene TRBV27 combines with J gene TRBJ2-3; 8 bases match TRBD1. Per the germline V gene, CDR1 is MNHEY and CDR2 is SMNVEV (reference sequence). V was clipped by 6 bases and J by 0 bases; unmatched bases: 5. The CDR3 is 15 residues long. The DNA for the CDR3 is TGTGCCAGCAGCTTCCGGGACAGGAGCACAGATACGCAGTATTTT. Its protein product is CASSFRDRSTDTQYF.

The genes are TRBV10-3 and TRBJ2-3; 7 positions agree with TRBD2. CDR1 is ENHRY, CDR2 SYGVKD, per germline. The CDR3 spans 15 residues. V trimming: 5 bases; J trimming: 0 bases; junction bases outside the gene matches: 5. Here the CDR3 DNA reads TGTGCCATCAGTCTGCTAGCGGCTAGCACAGATACGCAGTATTTT. This codes for CAISLLAASTDTQYF.

This clonotype was counted a few times. V and J are TRBV5-1 and TRBJ2-1, with 7 nucleotides matching TRBD2. Germline loops: CDR1 SGHRS, CDR2 YFSETQ. V was pared by 4 bases and J by 9 bases, with 16 bases of the junction left unmatched. The CDR3 is 16 residues long. CDR3 in DNA: TGCGCCAGCAGCCTCCGATTCGGGGAGGGCCTGGGTGAGCAGTTCTTC. Its translation: CASSLRFGEGLGEQFF.

The chain has TRBV20-1 and TRBJ2-7; 11 nucleotides agree with TRBD2. Germline trimming cut 3 bases from V and 0 bases from J; bases unmatched to any gene: 7. This CDR3 comprises 16 residues. Germline lookup yields CDR1 DFQATT and CDR2 SNEGSKA (reference sequence). The DNA for the CDR3 is TGCAGTGCTAGCCCTTTCACTAGCGGGAGCTCCTACGAGCAGTACTTC. Amino acids: CSASPFTSGSSYEQYF.

This clonotype was counted only a few times. CDR3 amino acids: CASSRRDPAINEQFF. CDR3 bases: TGTGCCAGCAGTAGAAGGGATCCCGCCATTAATGAGCAGTTCTTC. This chain joins TRBV6-2 or TRBV6-3 and TRBJ2-1; no definite D call. This CDR3 has 15 residues. V lost 5 bases, J lost 7 bases, and 18 bases lay in between. The germline V gene has CDR1 MNHEY and CDR2 SVGEGT.

This clonotype was counted a few times. The gene calls are TRBV11-2 and TRBJ2-2; 12 bases fit TRBD1. V gave up 4 bases and J gave up 5 bases; unmatched junction bases: 5. Germline V gene data show CDR1 as SGHAT and CDR2 as FQNNGV. This CDR3 comprises 16 residues. Here the CDR3 DNA reads TGTGCCAGCAGCTCGTGGGACAGGGGGCGAACCGGGGAGCTGTTTTTT. It encodes CASSSWDRGRTGELFF.

This clonotype appeared once. The chain uses TRBV24-1 and TRBJ2-1; 10 bases are shared with TRBD2. The length of the CDR3 is 20 residues. V trimming: 5 bases; J trimming: 7 bases; junction bases outside the gene matches: 22. Germline CDR1 is KGHDR and CDR2 is SFDVKD. CDR3 bases: TGTGCCACCAGTGGGGGATTTGTGACTAGCGGGCTTGCCAGTCTTAATGAGCAGTTCTTC. This encodes CATSGGFVTSGLASLNEQFF.

This clonotype was detected ten times or more. The V gene is TRBV20-1, the J gene TRBJ1-1, with D possibly being TRBD1 (6 bases). CDR3 length: 13 residues. V was shortened by 0 bases and J by 4 bases, with 9 bases between the two germline ends. Germline V gene sequence: CDR1 DFQATT, CDR2 SNEGSKA (reference sequence). The CDR3 spells CSAREDSATEAFF. The CDR3 DNA follows: TGCAGTGCTAGAGAGGACAGTGCCACTGAAGCTTTCTTT.

This clonotype was recorded a few times. This chain joins TRBV10-3 and TRBJ2-2; 9 bases match TRBD1. Germline lookup yields CDR1 ENHRY and CDR2 SYGVKD. The CDR3 totals 16 residues. J lost 3 bases, V lost 2 bases, and 4 bases had no gene match. For the CDR3, the DNA is TGTGCCATCAGTGAGCGGACAGGGGCCTACACCGGGGAGCTGTTTTTT. It encodes CAISERTGAYTGELFF.

This clonotype appeared a few times. The CDR3 spells CASSTDRGNEQFF. As DNA, the CDR3 is TGTGCCAGTAGTACGGACAGGGGCAATGAGCAGTTCTTC. The gene calls are TRBV19 and TRBJ2-1; 9 bases agree with TRBD1. This CDR3 is 13 amino acids long. V was pared by 4 bases and J by 6 bases, with 1 base of the junction left unmatched. Germline-derived CDR1 and CDR2 are LNHDA and SQIVND (reference sequence).

This clonotype has a handful of counts. The chain has TRBV5-1 and TRBJ2-3; D gene uncertain. CDR1 and CDR2 from the germline V gene are SGHRS and YFSETQ. The CDR3 length is 14 residues. The V end lost 1 base, the J end lost 3 bases, and 9 bases lay between the germline ends. CDR3 coding DNA: TGCGCCAGCAGCTTGAACCCAGCAACAGATACGCAGTATTTT. Its protein product is CASSLNPATDTQYF.

The rearrangement uses TRBV7-2 and TRBJ2-3, with TRBD2 as a possible D gene (5 bases). V lost 6 bases and J 6 bases, leaving 19 bases between the germline ends. The CDR3 has 15 amino acids. Germline V gives CDR1 SGHTA, CDR2 FQGNSA. This CDR3 is CASSSTSGNRDTQYF. As DNA, the CDR3 is TGTGCCAGCAGTTCTACCTCGGGGAACCGGGATACGCAGTATTTT.

The sample holds a few counts of this clonotype. This CDR3 reads CASSRGGWRDEQFF. In DNA form, the CDR3 reads TGTGCCAGCAGCCGGGGTGGGTGGCGAGATGAGCAGTTCTTC. The gene calls are TRBV7-2 and TRBJ2-1, with D perhaps matching TRBD2 (5 bases). Germline assignment: CDR1 SGHTA and CDR2 FQGNSA. The CDR3 runs 14 residues. The germline V and J ends were trimmed by 5 bases and 8 bases, with 16 bases remaining between them. The full variable domain, in which reference TRBV7-2 and TRBJ2-1 provide the parts outside the CDR3, is GAGVSQSPSNKVTEKGKDVELRCDPISGHTALYWYRQSLGQGLEFLIYFQGNSAPDKSGLPSDRFSAERTGGSVSTLTIQRTQQEDSAVYLCASSRGGWRDEQFFGPGTRLTVL.

The gene calls are TRBV12-3 or TRBV12-4 and TRBJ2-1; 11 bases line up with TRBD2. CDR3 length: 15 amino acids. After removal of 6 bases from V and 8 bases from J, the junction contained 9 bases not matched to a gene. CDR3 sequence: CASSSLLAGGYEQFF. Written as DNA, the CDR3 is TGTGCCAGCAGCTCCCTCCTAGCGGGAGGCTATGAGCAGTTCTTC.

The table lists this clonotype with a few counts. The rearrangement joins TRBV5-1 to TRBJ1-2; D is uncertain. V was clipped by 0 bases and J by 6 bases, with 12 bases between them. The CDR3 is 14 amino acids. The V gene's germline CDR1 is SGHRS and CDR2 YFSETQ. The chain's CDR3 is CASSLASGRDGYTF. DNA of the CDR3: TGCGCCAGCAGCTTGGCCTCGGGGAGGGATGGCTACACCTTC.

The chain carries TRBV12-3 or TRBV12-4 and TRBJ2-7; D is perhaps TRBD1 (5 bases). The CDR3 totals 14 residues. V was cut by 3 bases and J by 2 bases, with 11 bases left in between. This CDR3 reads CASSLYRRAYEQYF. CDR3 nucleotide sequence: TGTGCCAGCAGTTTGTATCGCAGGGCCTACGAGCAGTACTTC.

The chain uses TRBV28 and TRBJ2-3; 8 bases are shared with TRBD1. The V segment lost 4 bases and the J segment 4 bases; nucleotides outside the gene matches: 13. Germline assignment: CDR1 MDHEN and CDR2 SYDVKM. This CDR3 spans 17 amino acids. The CDR3 loop reads CASSSTGATVAADTQYF. The CDR3 nucleotides read TGTGCCAGCAGTTCGACAGGGGCCACGGTGGCGGCAGATACGCAGTATTTT.

CDR3 amino acids: CASRPGAGELFF. As DNA, the CDR3 is TGTGCCAGCAGACCGGGGGCCGGGGAGCTGTTTTTT. The chain carries TRBV6-2 or TRBV6-3 and TRBJ2-2, with TRBD2 as a possible D gene (6 bases). The V end lost 6 bases, the J end lost 6 bases, and 8 bases lay between the germline ends. The V gene's germline CDR1 is MNHEY and CDR2 SVGEGT. The CDR3 totals 12 residues.